These T cell receptor beta chains were read from a single sample in a study of blood T cell repertoires in COVID-19. Sequencing used immunoSEQ multiplex PCR; TCRdb keeps in-frame clones, though not all of them. Among 80,000 to 100,000 clones listed, about 80% were seen once. Sequencing input: peripheral blood. Receptor source: a human donor in a cohort sampled during active COVID-19. CDR3s include the opening cysteine and the closing phenylalanine or tryptophan. Each record gives: V gene, CDR3 protein.

>TRBV11-1
CASSLGDREETQYF
>TRBV5-8
CASSLVGARGANVLTF
>TRBV30
CAWSVRARSGTGASNSPLHF
>TRBV18
CASSPPTGLMNTEAFF
>TRBV5-4
CASSLGTSRVVGEQYF
>TRBV7-3
CASSLGGVGTDTQYF
>TRBV6-5
CASSYVQGVLYEQYF
>TRBV29-1
CSAKGQGDNGYTF
>TRBV21-1
CASSKGLAIPYEQYF
>TRBV28
CASRAGTGGTDTQYF
>TRBV14
CASSQDRWGYGYTF
>TRBV5-1
CASSLQGNNSPLHF
>TRBV6-5
CASSTSGAWETQYF
>TRBV3-1/TRBV3-2
CASSQAAGDTEAFF
>TRBV28
CASSLQGAIGYTF
>TRBV28
CASRQRYSPLHF
>TRBV10-3
CAISELPLAGVETQYF
>TRBV18
CASSPHRDEQYF